The 20 T cell receptor beta chains below come from one sample, sequenced in a study of blood T cell repertoires in COVID-19. Here immunoSEQ multiplex PCR was the method, and the copy in TCRdb shows in-frame clones only, minus some. The sample shows 250,000 or so clones, about 91% of them seen only once. Sequencing was carried out using peripheral blood. The receptors stem from a woman in her forties who had recovered from COVID-19.

This chain joins TRBV6-5 and TRBJ1-1; D not resolved. The CDR3 is 14 residues long. Germline-derived CDR1 and CDR2 are MNHEY and SVGAGI. Trimming pared 6 bases from V and 0 bases from J, leaving 11 bases between. CDR3 DNA sequence: TGTGCCAGCAGCCAAAACAGAATGAACACTGAAGCTTTCTTT. As protein: CASSQNRMNTEAFF.

Note on this clone: Other DNA sequences in this specimen translate into the identical CDR3. The CDR3 sequence is CASSSDRGGYTF. CDR3 in DNA: TGTGCCAGCAGTTCTGACAGGGGTGGCTACACCTTC. The genes are TRBV28 and TRBJ1-2; TRBD1 agrees at 8 bases. This CDR3 is built from 12 residues. Germline CDR1 reads MDHEN; CDR2 reads SYDVKM. Losses at the gene ends were 4 bases for V and 7 bases for J; bases not matched to a gene: 2.

This chain joins TRBV3-1 (or the pseudogene TRBV3-2) and TRBJ1-1, with TRBD1 identical over 7 bases. Germline trimming cut 5 bases from V and 0 bases from J; bases unmatched to any gene: 9. The germline gives CDR1 LGHDT, CDR2 YNNKEL (reference sequence). This CDR3 spans 16 amino acids. The CDR3 coding sequence is TGTGCCAGCAGCTCTACAGGGGCCATCATGAACACTGAAGCTTTCTTT. This encodes CASSSTGAIMNTEAFF.

This clone was seen just once. The chain is built from TRBV2 and TRBJ1-1, with D possibly TRBD1 on 5 matching bases. Between the trimmed V and J ends, which lost 5 bases and 3 bases, there was a span of 19 bases. The CDR3 is made up of 16 amino acids. Germline V gene sequence: CDR1 SNHLY, CDR2 FYNNEI. The CDR3 region has the DNA TGTGCCAGCAGTAGGGGCTCCAATTTGAAGGACACTGAAGCTTTCTTT. It specifies CASSRGSNLKDTEAFF.

CDR3 region: CATGLINNEQFF. Written as DNA, the CDR3 is TGTGCCACGGGACTTATAAACAATGAGCAGTTCTTC. The gene calls are TRBV19 and TRBJ2-1; a possible D gene is TRBD2 (6 bases). The germline gives CDR1 LNHDA, CDR2 SQIVND (reference sequence). This CDR3 comprises 12 residues. Between the trimmed V and J ends, which lost 10 bases and 5 bases, there was a span of 12 bases.

This chain connects TRBV28 to TRBJ2-7; 11 bases line up with TRBD2. This CDR3 spans 16 amino acids. The germline V gene encodes CDR1 MDHEN and CDR2 SYDVKM. V lost 5 bases, J lost 8 bases, and 14 bases stayed unmatched. DNA for the CDR3: TGTGCCAGCAGTAAGAGAGCCGGGACTAGCGGCACAAAGCAGTACTTC. It is translated as CASSKRAGTSGTKQYF.

V is TRBV13 and J is TRBJ2-7; a weak D match, TRBD2 (5 bases). From germline, CDR1 is PRHDT and CDR2 FYEKMQ (reference sequence). The CDR3 is 14 amino acids. V lost 0 bases and J lost 9, with 15 bases in between. The CDR3 coding sequence is TGTGCCAGCAGCTTAGGATCCGGCGGGTTATGGCAGTACGTC. This translates into CASSLGSGGLWQYV.

The chain has TRBV10-3 and TRBJ2-3; TRBD2 aligns across 12 bases. There are 14 residues in the CDR3. V lost 4 bases to trimming and J lost 8 bases; unmatched junction nucleotides: 4. Germline assignment: CDR1 ENHRY and CDR2 SYGVKD. In DNA, the CDR3 is TGTGCCATCAGTGGGACTAGCGGGATCGGTACGCAGTATTTT. It encodes CAISGTSGIGTQYF.

This chain joins TRBV5-4 and TRBJ1-2, with D possibly being TRBD1 (6 bases). This CDR3 is 14 amino acids long. Trimming pared 4 bases from V and 6 bases from J, leaving 16 bases between. From germline, CDR1 is SGHNT and CDR2 YYREEE (reference sequence). The CDR3 DNA follows: TGTGCCAGCAGCAGACACAGGGACCCCAATGGCTACACCTTC. Residues: CASSRHRDPNGYTF. The full variable domain, completed using reference TRBV5-4 and TRBJ1-2, is ETGVTQSPTHLIKTRGQQVTLRCSSQSGHNTVSWYQQALGQGPQFIFQYYREEENGRGNFPPRFSGLQFPNYSSELNVNALELDDSALYLCASSRHRDPNGYTFGSGTRLTVV.

V is TRBV28 and J is TRBJ1-2, with TRBD1 as a possible D gene (6 bases). The CDR3 runs to 15 residues. CDR1 is MDHEN, CDR2 SYDVKM, per germline. The V gene lost 3 bases and the J gene lost 4 bases, with 15 bases spanning the gap. The CDR3 nucleotides are TGTGCCAGCAGTTTGCCCGCCCGGGGGGCCTATGGCTACACCTTC. It translates to CASSLPARGAYGYTF.

This clone was observed a single time. The V and J genes are TRBV28 and TRBJ2-7; D may be TRBD1 (6 bases). CDR1 and CDR2 (germline): MDHEN, SYDVKM. V was clipped by 6 bases and J by 4 bases, with 13 bases between them. This CDR3 has 13 residues. DNA of the CDR3: TGTGCCAGCAGCTACATACAGGGTTACGAGCAGTACTTC. Encoded protein: CASSYIQGYEQYF.

This chain links TRBV27 with TRBJ2-2; D remains unclear. The CDR3 length is 14 residues. Trimming took off 8 bases at V and 0 bases at J, with 10 bases between the two ends. The germline V gene encodes CDR1 MNHEY and CDR2 SMNVEV (reference sequence). The CDR3 here is CASGLLPNTGELFF. The CDR3 DNA is TGTGCCAGCGGGCTGCTCCCGAACACCGGGGAGCTGTTTTTT.

The chain couples TRBV4-1 to TRBJ1-6; TRBD1 matches at 9 bases. CDR1 and CDR2 (germline): MGHRA, YSYEKL. Germline trimming cut 3 bases from V and 7 bases from J; bases unmatched to any gene: 7. This CDR3 is 16 amino acids long. The CDR3: CASSHTGQGKNSPLHF. CDR3 bases: TGCGCCAGCAGCCACACCGGACAGGGGAAAAATTCACCCCTCCACTTT.

In DNA form, the CDR3 reads TGTGCCAGCAGCTTATGGGGGACTAGCGCCAGCCGGGGCACAGATACGCAGTATTTT. Its translation is CASSLWGTSASRGTDTQYF. The gene calls are TRBV7-2 and TRBJ2-3, with TRBD2 matching 10 bases. Trimming took 2 bases from V and 1 from J; bases not matched to a gene: 12. The CDR3 consists of 19 residues. Germline lookup yields CDR1 SGHTA and CDR2 FQGNSA.

The chain combines TRBV9 with TRBJ2-1; D may be TRBD2 (6 bases). This CDR3 comprises 16 residues. Germline CDR1 and CDR2: SGDLS and YYNGEE. V lost 3 bases and J lost 0, with 13 bases in between. CDR3 sequence (DNA): TGTGCCAGCAGCGCGAATAGCGGACTCTCCTACAATGAGCAGTTCTTC. Translated: CASSANSGLSYNEQFF. The variable domain in full, with the rest retrieved from reference TRBV9 and TRBJ2-1, is DSGVTQTPKHLITATGQRVTLRCSPRSGDLSVYWYQQSLDQGLQFLIQYYNGEERAKGNILERFSAQQFPDLHSELNLSSLELGDSALYFCASSANSGLSYNEQFFGPGTRLTVL.

The gene calls are TRBV2 and TRBJ1-1; 7 bases fit TRBD1. Per the germline V gene, CDR1 is SNHLY and CDR2 is FYNNEI. Trimming at V came to 8 bases and at J to 7 bases, leaving 19 bases not matched to a gene. The CDR3 is 16 residues long. In DNA form, the CDR3 reads TGTGCCAGCCGTCCTTTACAGGGGCCAGGAACAGGTGAAGCTTTCTTT. It codes for CASRPLQGPGTGEAFF. Based on the CDR3 plus reference TRBV2 and TRBJ1-1, the full variable domain is EPEVTQTPSHQVTQMGQEVILRCVPISNHLYFYWYRQILGQKVEFLVSFYNNEISEKSEIFDDQFSVERPDGSNFTLKIRSTKLEDSAMYFCASRPLQGPGTGEAFFGQGTRLTVV.

The genes are TRBV7-6 and TRBJ2-5, with a possible D match to TRBD2 (5 bases). CDR1 SGHVS and CDR2 FNYEAQ come from the germline V gene. Trimming removed 2 bases at V and 2 bases at J, with 12 bases between. The CDR3 loop spans 15 amino acids. The CDR3 coding sequence is TGTGCCAGCAGCTTACACCCTAGGAGGCAAGAGACCCAGTACTTC. It is translated as CASSLHPRRQETQYF.

The chain uses TRBV11-3 and TRBJ2-1; 12 positions agree with TRBD2. V was pared by 5 bases and J by 12 bases, with 11 bases of the junction left unmatched. The V gene's germline CDR1 is SGHNT and CDR2 YENEEA. The CDR3 consists of 15 residues. CDR3: CASSNPRTSGTVQFF. The CDR3 DNA reads as TGTGCCAGCAGCAACCCTCGGACTAGCGGGACGGTGCAGTTCTTC. The whole variable domain, filled in from reference TRBV11-3 and TRBJ2-1, reads EAGVVQSPRYKIIEKKQPVAFWCNPISGHNTLYWYLQNLGQGPELLIRYENEEAVDDSQLPKDRFSAERLKGVDSTLKIQPAELGDSAVYLCASSNPRTSGTVQFFGPGTRLTVL.

J is TRBJ2-5 and V is TRBV4-3; D might be TRBD2 (6 bases). Germline V gene data show CDR1 as LGHNA and CDR2 as YSLEER. The CDR3 covers 13 residues. Trimming took off 2 bases at V and 5 bases at J, with 9 bases between the two ends. The CDR3 nucleotides are TGCGCCAGCAGCCAACCGGGGGACGAGACCCAGTACTTC. Translation: CASSQPGDETQYF.

The chain employs TRBV5-4 and TRBJ2-2, with D uncertain. CDR3 size: 15 residues. The germline V gene has CDR1 SGHNT and CDR2 YYREEE (reference sequence). V was clipped by 1 base and J by 0 bases, with 7 bases between them. The CDR3 here is CASSLFAANTGELFF. Here the CDR3 DNA reads TGTGCCAGCAGCTTGTTCGCAGCGAACACCGGGGAGCTGTTTTTT.